This T cell receptor (beta chain) was obtained from a study of shared clonotypes between healthy human individuals. Study overall: CD8 memory received one plate per donor, CD8 naive two, CD4 memory three and CD4 naive three. Study-level points and caveats: It was expected that sequencing depth would affect clonotype sharing among donors.

The naive CD8 subset, CD45RO-negative cells positively selected for CCR7, excluded terminally differentiated effector memory CD45RA+ cells. Points on this clone: Its antigen is currently unknown.

Every subset had its genomic DNA shared out evenly among several immunoSEQ plates. On sorted subsets, replicate PCRs used roughly 220 ng DNA, or 25,000 to 35,000 T cell genomes. Method: immunoSEQ multiplex PCR; TCRdb's copy keeps in-frame clones and lacks some. The profile shows 800,000 to 950,000 clones, 96% of them singletons. The CDR3 consists of 16 residues. Germline CDR1 MDHEN, CDR2 SYDVKM. The ends were cut back, 4 bases at V and 0 bases at J, with 10 bases in the middle. The V call is TRBV28, the J call TRBJ2-6; the D gene is possibly TRBD1 (5 bases). Sequencing was done on a sample of naive CD8+ T cells sorted from blood. The sequence was obtained from a man aged 30 to 39 in good health. This CDR3 is CASSWGTSSGANVLTF. CDR3 DNA: TGTGCCAGCAGTTGGGGCACAAGCTCTGGGGCCAACGTCCTGACTTTC.